This TCR beta chain derives from a study of response to subunit inactivated influenza vaccine. Study-level points and caveats: Authors suggested few new T cells are recruited by each seasonal influenza vaccination.

To note about this clonotype: The antigen is unknown.

Looked up from germline, CDR1 is MGHDK and CDR2 is SYGVNS. Trimming removed 9 bases from V and 10 bases from J; junction bases left unmatched: 5. CDR3 size: 11 residues. TCRdb redid the calling of the RT-PCR reads with MiXCR, one entry per CDR3 protein. The sample lists 300,000 to 350,000 distinct CDR3 sequences; around a fifth were seen once. The material was PBMCs from blood, obtained 21 months after vaccination. The receptor was isolated from a man aged 50 to 69 who received an inactivated influenza vaccine. The rearrangement links TRBV25-1 to TRBJ2-1; 8 bases map to TRBD1. The CDR3 spells CASDRGGEQFF. CDR3 DNA sequence: TGTGCCAGTGACAGGGGCGGGGAGCAGTTCTTC.